The 24 T cell receptor beta chains below all came from one sample that was sequenced in a study of a mutant IDH1 vaccine in newly diagnosed glioma. Method: immunoSEQ multiplex PCR; TCRdb's copy keeps in-frame clones and lacks some. Altogether 50,000 to 70,000 clones are present, 83% being singletons, with the ten largest covering 3% to 4%. Documented time point: week 47, end of study. A single vaccine dose contained 300 ug of mutant IDH1 20-mer peptide, and topical imiquimod was used with it. These receptors lack a known antigen. Here the sequenced sample was PBMCs, taken from a glioma patient whose treatment included an IDH1 peptide vaccine. Every receptor here comes from a woman aged 50 to 65 with glioma.

The chain couples TRBV4-2 to TRBJ1-1, with D perhaps TRBD1 (6 bases). The CDR3 totals 15 residues. The germline CDR1 and CDR2 sequences are LGHNA and YNFKEQ. V lost 5 bases, J lost 1 base, and 14 bases lay in between. This chain's CDR3 is CASSYSPGQNTEAFF. CDR3 sequence (DNA): TGTGCCAGCAGCTATTCACCGGGACAGAACACTGAAGCTTTCTTT.

The V and J genes are TRBV4-1 and TRBJ2-7, with 8 nucleotides matching TRBD1. CDR1 and CDR2 from the germline V gene are MGHRA and YSYEKL. The CDR3 runs to 15 residues. After removal of 3 bases from V and 3 bases from J, the junction contained 7 bases not matched to a gene. The CDR3 DNA reads TGCGCCAGCAGCCAGCATGGAACAGGGGGCTACGAGCAGTACTTC. Translation: CASSQHGTGGYEQYF.

V is TRBV18 and J is TRBJ2-7, with 7 bases fitting TRBD1. This CDR3 has 14 residues. Trimming removed 6 bases from V and 0 bases from J; junction bases left unmatched: 5. CDR1 and CDR2 (germline): KGHSH, LQKENI. The CDR3, as DNA: TGTGCCAGCTCGGCGGACAGGACCTCCTACGAGCAGTACTTC. It encodes CASSADRTSYEQYF.

The V and J genes are TRBV30 and TRBJ2-2; possibly TRBD2 for D (6 bases). V was pared by 0 bases and J by 6 bases, with 11 bases between. The CDR3 sequence is 14 residues long. Per germline, CDR1 GTSNPN and CDR2 SVGIG (reference sequence). The CDR3 nucleotides read TGTGCCTGGAGTGTTGGGGGGTTCGCCGGGGAGCTGTTTTTT. Its translation: CAWSVGGFAGELFF.

CDR3 bases: TGTGCCAGTAGTATTGGACCACACCAATACTTC. It translates to CASSIGPHQYF. The chain uses TRBV19 and TRBJ2-7; D ambiguous. The CDR3 contains 11 residues. Trimming took off 3 bases at V and 13 bases at J, with 13 bases between the two ends. Per germline, CDR1 LNHDA and CDR2 SQIVND (reference sequence).

The chain is built from TRBV10-3 and TRBJ1-1; no clear D gene. Germline values: CDR1 ENHRY, CDR2 SYGVKD. V was cut by 2 bases and J by 0 bases, with 10 bases left in between. The CDR3 has 15 amino acids. The CDR3 coding sequence is TGTGCCATCAGTGAGAGGAAGCTAATGAACACTGAAGCTTTCTTT. This translates into CAISERKLMNTEAFF.

This chain joins TRBV11-1 and TRBJ1-1; D call uncertain. Germline CDR1 is SGHAT and CDR2 is FQDESV (reference sequence). The CDR3 sequence is 16 residues long. The germline V and J ends were trimmed by 1 base and 0 bases, with 12 bases remaining between them. The CDR3 loop reads CASSLEGRRMNTEAFF. For the CDR3, the DNA is TGTGCCAGCAGCTTAGAAGGCAGGAGGATGAACACTGAAGCTTTCTTT.

CDR3 sequence (DNA): TGTGCCAGCAGTTTCCCCGACAGGGGATATCAGCCCCAGCATTTT. Residues: CASSFPDRGYQPQHF. The chain joins TRBV28 to TRBJ1-5; 8 positions match TRBD1. V gave up 3 bases and J gave up 5 bases; unmatched junction bases: 6. This CDR3 region has 15 residues. Germline lookup yields CDR1 MDHEN and CDR2 SYDVKM.

The chain has TRBV5-4 and TRBJ2-5; 8 bases align to TRBD1. The CDR3 runs to 16 residues. The germline CDR1 and CDR2 sequences are SGHNT and YYREEE (reference sequence). Trimming removed 2 bases from V and 9 bases from J; junction bases left unmatched: 15. CDR3 bases: TGTGCCAGCAGCTTACCGACAGGGGCCCTCCTGTCCGCCCAGTACTTC. Its translation is CASSLPTGALLSAQYF.

The chain recombines TRBV6-5 with TRBJ1-1; D is uncertain. Germline lookup yields CDR1 MNHEY and CDR2 SVGAGI. V was shortened by 7 bases and J by 6 bases, with 15 bases between the two germline ends. CDR3 length: 13 amino acids. For the CDR3, the DNA is TGTGCCAGCATCCGAGCGGACCTAGCTGAAGCTTTCTTT. It is translated as CASIRADLAEAFF.

J is TRBJ1-2 and V is TRBV29-1, with D tentatively TRBD1 (5 bases). The CDR3 is made up of 16 amino acids. Germline loops: CDR1 SQVTM, CDR2 ANQGSEA. Trimming left V 1 base short and J 4 bases short, with 19 bases between. This CDR3 is CSVEAPRDPSSYGYTF. The CDR3 DNA reads as TGCAGCGTTGAAGCCCCGCGGGACCCTAGTTCCTATGGCTACACCTTC.

This clone was observed once. V is TRBV6-1 and J is TRBJ2-1, with unresolved D. This CDR3 has 13 residues. Trimming removed 4 bases from V and 3 bases from J, with 7 bases in between. Germline V gene sequence: CDR1 MNHNS, CDR2 SASEGT. The CDR3 nucleotides are TGTGCCAGCAGTGGGGAACTCTACAATGAGCAGTTCTTC. Translating gives CASSGELYNEQFF.

The chain combines TRBV11-2 with TRBJ1-5; D may be TRBD1 (5 bases). Germline CDR1 and CDR2: SGHAT and FQNNGV. The CDR3 sequence is 15 residues long. V lost 4 bases and J lost 1, with 11 bases in between. The DNA of the CDR3 is TGTGCCAGCAGCTCAGACGGGGCAAGCAATCAGCCCCAGCATTTT. This sequence encodes CASSSDGASNQPQHF.

The rearrangement joins TRBV2 to TRBJ1-1; D is possibly TRBD1 (5 bases). The CDR3 loop spans 14 amino acids. Germline loops: CDR1 SNHLY, CDR2 FYNNEI. Trimming pared 6 bases from V and 0 bases from J, leaving 11 bases between. CDR3 nucleotides: TGTGCCAGCAGCCGCCGGGGGGTGAACACTGAAGCTTTCTTT. As protein: CASSRRGVNTEAFF. The full variable domain, rest sourced from reference TRBV2 and TRBJ1-1, is EPEVTQTPSHQVTQMGQEVILRCVPISNHLYFYWYRQILGQKVEFLVSFYNNEISEKSEIFDDQFSVERPDGSNFTLKIRSTKLEDSAMYFCASSRRGVNTEAFFGQGTRLTVV.

CDR3 protein: CASSYFPTAKNTEAFF. In DNA form, the CDR3 reads TGCGCCAGCAGCTATTTTCCGACAGCTAAAAACACTGAAGCTTTCTTT. The J gene is TRBJ1-1, the V gene TRBV5-1, with D possibly being TRBD1 (5 bases). The germline gives CDR1 SGHRS, CDR2 YFSETQ. CDR3 length equals 16 residues. The V end was cut by 3 bases, the J end by 2 bases, with 17 bases between.

The chain has TRBV7-2 and TRBJ1-4; D perhaps matches TRBD1 (5 bases). The V end lost 5 bases, the J end lost 0 bases, and 10 bases lay between the germline ends. Germline CDR1 is SGHTA and CDR2 is FQGNSA. CDR3 length equals 15 residues. The CDR3 protein is CASSPQTATNEKLFF. CDR3 coding DNA: TGTGCCAGCAGCCCGCAGACAGCAACTAATGAAAAACTGTTTTTT.

The V call is TRBV9, the J call TRBJ1-1; no clear D. Germline V CDR1 and CDR2: SGDLS, YYNGEE. This CDR3 contains 11 residues. Trimming took 3 bases from V and 8 from J, leaving 8 bases between them. The CDR3 DNA reads TGTGCCAGCAGCGCCGGGAGCGAAGCTTTCTTT. It specifies CASSAGSEAFF.

The chain uses TRBV5-6 and TRBJ2-6; no reliable D call. V gave up 5 bases and J gave up 2 bases, with 5 bases separating them. Germline assignment: CDR1 SGHDT and CDR2 YYEEEE. The CDR3 runs 13 residues. The CDR3 nucleotides are TGTGCCAGCAGGCCCACTGGGGCCAACGTCCTGACTTTC. It is translated as CASRPTGANVLTF.

The chain carries TRBV4-1 and TRBJ1-5; D ambiguous. This CDR3 comprises 16 residues. Trimming removed 0 bases from V and 2 bases from J, with 11 bases in between. Germline CDR1 and CDR2: MGHRA and YSYEKL. DNA of the CDR3: TGCGCCAGCAGCCAAGAGGACCGCGTGGGCAATCAGCCCCAGCATTTT. The encoded protein is CASSQEDRVGNQPQHF.

This CDR3 is CASSTLGGGPDEQYF. CDR3 DNA sequence: TGTGCCAGTAGCACGTTAGGCGGAGGTCCCGACGAGCAGTACTTC. V is TRBV19 and J is TRBJ2-7; possible D gene TRBD2, 5 bases. Trimming stripped 6 bases from V and 5 bases from J, with 20 bases between. The CDR3 runs 15 residues. Germline V gene sequence: CDR1 LNHDA, CDR2 SQIVND (reference sequence).

This clone came up a few times. The chain employs TRBV7-9 and TRBJ1-1, with 7 bases lining up with TRBD1. J gave up 1 base and V 8 bases, and 10 bases lay outside the gene matches. The CDR3 covers 15 residues. Germline loops: CDR1 SEHNR, CDR2 FQNEAQ (reference sequence). The CDR3 DNA reads TGTGCCAGCCAACCACAAGGACAGGCGAACACTGAAGCTTTCTTT. Encoded protein: CASQPQGQANTEAFF. The entire variable domain, with the rest obtained from reference TRBV7-9 and TRBJ1-1, is as follows: DTGVSQNPRHKITKRGQNVTFRCDPISEHNRLYWYRQTLGQGPEFLTYFQNEAQLEKSRLLSDRFSAERPKGSFSTLEIQRTEQGDSAMYLCASQPQGQANTEAFFGQGTRLTVV.

With respect to this clone: At one boundary the junction diverges from the germline segment, which might be a read error. The chain joins TRBV15 to TRBJ1-1; tentatively, D is TRBD1 (6 bases). The germline gives CDR1 LNHNV, CDR2 YYDKDF (reference sequence). This CDR3 has 13 amino acids. CDR3 DNA sequence: TGCGCCACCAGCAGACTTACGGGGACAGAAGCTTTCTTT. This encodes CATSRLTGTEAFF.

This sequence joins TRBV5-8 and TRBJ1-1, with D maybe TRBD1 (6 bases). From germline, CDR1 is SGHTS and CDR2 YDEGEE. This CDR3 is built from 14 residues. Between the trimmed V and J ends, which lost 2 bases and 4 bases, there was a span of 12 bases. CDR3: CASSFAGEGTEAFF. CDR3 nucleotides: TGTGCCAGCAGCTTCGCAGGGGAGGGCACTGAAGCTTTCTTT. Based on the CDR3 plus reference TRBV5-8 and TRBJ1-1, the full variable domain is EAGVTQSPTHLIKTRGQQATLRCSPISGHTSVYWYQQALGLGLQFLLWYDEGEERNRGNFPPRFSGRQFPNYSSELNVNALELEDSALYLCASSFAGEGTEAFFGQGTRLTVV.

This clone has a handful of counts. This chain uses TRBV11-2 with TRBJ1-1, with 8 bases fitting TRBD1. V shed 5 bases, J shed 1 base, and the junction held 3 bases outside the gene matches. Germline V gene data show CDR1 as SGHAT and CDR2 as FQNNGV. This CDR3 spans 14 amino acids. In DNA, the CDR3 is TGTGCCAGCAGCCCAGGACAGGGGAACACTGAAGCTTTCTTT. Protein: CASSPGQGNTEAFF.